What follows is one T cell receptor beta chain and its context. Per the authors' pipeline: Amplification from reference gene primers served as the basis for estimated nucleated cell counts. Assay used: immunoSEQ multiplex PCR; TCRdb lists only in-frame clones, some missing. The DNA was the basis for D and trimming; V, J and clone size are from that table. The sample yields about 170,000 clones, 87% seen once. These data come from a study of blood T cell repertoires in COVID-19. At the level of the study: Researchers got acute and convalescent COVID-19 samples from the United States, Italy and Spain. Sources were T cells, B-cell-depleted T cells, or PBMCs; the material itself was cDNA or gDNA.

With 6 bases removed from V and 8 bases from J, the gap between germline ends came to 10 bases. There are 11 residues in the CDR3. Germline V gene sequence: CDR1 MNHEY, CDR2 SVGAGI. V gene TRBV6-5 combines with J gene TRBJ1-1, with no clear D. The origin of this receptor is a woman aged 50 to 65 with acute or convalescent COVID-19. The sequencing input was peripheral blood. The CDR3 DNA sequence: TGTGCCAGCAGCCGGGAGACGGAAGCTTTCTTT. It specifies CASSRETEAFF.